The rows below give T cell receptor beta chains drawn from one sample of a study of shared clonotypes between healthy human individuals. Libraries were prepared by immunoSEQ multiplex PCR; TCRdb keeps only in-frame clonotypes and omits some of them. The sample includes more than 2,000,000 clones, around nine tenths seen only once; the top ten take under 0.15%. Material for sequencing was naive CD4+ T cells sorted from blood. The receptors derive from a man in his late teens or twenties in good health. CDR3s include the opening cysteine and the closing phenylalanine or tryptophan. Fields, in order: CDR3 DNA, CDR3 protein, D gene, clone size, J gene, V gene. The D gene is left open where the match is weak. A clone size is listed for some rows: how often the clone was seen (once, few, many), or a class if it is expanded.

TGTGCCAGCAGTTCGGACGTGAAGGGGGAAAAACTGTTTTTT | CASSSDVKGEKLFF | NA | NA | TRBJ1-4 | TRBV2
TGTGCCATCAGTGAGATGGAAAATCAGCCCCAGCATTTT | CAISEMENQPQHF | NA | NA | TRBJ1-5 | TRBV10-3
TGTGCCATCAGTGAGTCAGGACAGTTGAACACTGAAGCTTTCTTT | CAISESGQLNTEAFF | NA | NA | TRBJ1-1 | TRBV10-3
TGCGCCAGCAGCCAAGGGGGTTTTGGGGACAGGGGGTACACTGAAGCTTTCTTT | CASSQGGFGDRGYTEAFF | TRBD1 | NA | TRBJ1-1 | TRBV4-1
TGCGCCAGCAGCTTCTTAGCGGGACGCTACAATGAGCAGTTCTTC | CASSFLAGRYNEQFF | TRBD2 | NA | TRBJ2-1 | TRBV5-1
TGCAGCGTTGAAGGGGGAATCGGTGAAAAACTGTTTTTT | CSVEGGIGEKLFF | NA | once | TRBJ1-4 | TRBV29-1
TGTGCCAGCAGCTTGGGGGGTAGCGTTAGCTCCTACGAGCAGTACTTC | CASSLGGSVSSYEQYF | NA | NA | TRBJ2-7 | TRBV5-4
TGCGCCAGCAGTGATGAAGGTTTAGTGGGTGAGCAGTTCTTC | CASSDEGLVGEQFF | NA | NA | TRBJ2-1 | TRBV10-1
TGTGCCAGCAGTTTATCGGGACAGGCCCCCTACGAGCAGTACTTC | CASSLSGQAPYEQYF | TRBD1 | NA | TRBJ2-7 | TRBV27
TGCGCCAGCAGCTTGGAGCCGGGGCCTACAGATACGCAGTATTTT | CASSLEPGPTDTQYF | NA | NA | TRBJ2-3 | TRBV5-1
TGTGCCAGCAGCTTCTTTCGAGGCACTGAAGCTTTCTTT | CASSFFRGTEAFF | NA | once | TRBJ1-1 | TRBV7-3
TGTGCAAGTCGCTTAGCGCAATACGAGCAGTACTTC | CASRLAQYEQYF | NA | NA | TRBJ2-7 | TRBV12-2
TGCGCCAGCAGTCAATCGGGCGTTTGGGAGGGGGAACATAACTATGGCTACACCTTC | CASSQSGVWEGEHNYGYTF | NA | NA | TRBJ1-2 | TRBV23-1
TGTGCCAGCAGCTTACCTGACAGTTATGGCTACACCTTC | CASSLPDSYGYTF | NA | NA | TRBJ1-2 | TRBV5-4
TGTGCCAGTAGTTCGGGACAGGGTTTCCCCGAGCAGTACTTC | CASSSGQGFPEQYF | TRBD1 | NA | TRBJ2-7 | TRBV19
TGTGCCAGCAGCGTAGCGGAGGGTTCAAGCCGAAACATTCAGTACTTC | CASSVAEGSSRNIQYF | NA | NA | TRBJ2-4 | TRBV9
TGTGCCAGCAGCTACCCGCAGGGGGGACAAGAGACCCAGTACTTC | CASSYPQGGQETQYF | NA | NA | TRBJ2-5 | TRBV5-4
TGCGCCAGCAGCTTGGGGGATCTAGCGGGAGGGAATGAGCAGTTCTTC | CASSLGDLAGGNEQFF | TRBD2 | NA | TRBJ2-1 | TRBV5-1
TGCGCCAGCAGCCGGCCGGGACTAGCGGGGGCGGAGCAGTACTTC | CASSRPGLAGAEQYF | TRBD2 | NA | TRBJ2-7 | TRBV4-1
TGTGCTAGCAGCCTGGGACTAGACGCAGATACGCAGTATTTT | CASSLGLDADTQYF | TRBD2 | NA | TRBJ2-3 | TRBV7-7
TGTGCCAGCAGCCCGTTGACACAGGGGTATGGCTACACCTTC | CASSPLTQGYGYTF | TRBD1 | NA | TRBJ1-2 | TRBV2
TGCAGTGCTAGCGTGGGGGAGACCCAGTACTTC | CSASVGETQYF | NA | NA | TRBJ2-5 | TRBV20-1
TGTGCTAGTGGTTTGGTAAGGCAGACCGCCTACGAGCAGTACTTC | CASGLVRQTAYEQYF | NA | NA | TRBJ2-7 | TRBV12-5
TGCGCCAGCAGCCAAGATTACGGGCCTCTAAGGAATGAAAAACTGTTTTTT | CASSQDYGPLRNEKLFF | NA | NA | TRBJ1-4 | TRBV4-1
TGTGCCAGCTCACGCCAGCCTAATGAGCAGTTCTTC | CASSRQPNEQFF | NA | once | TRBJ2-1 | TRBV18
TGTGCCAGCAGCTTTGGGGGAGGGAACTACGAGCAGTACTTC | CASSFGGGNYEQYF | TRBD2 | NA | TRBJ2-7 | TRBV13
TGTGCCAGCAGCTTAGCCGTCGGGACAGGGGACAGAAACACCATATATTTT | CASSLAVGTGDRNTIYF | TRBD1 | few | TRBJ1-3 | TRBV7-9
TGCGCCAGCAGCCATTCTCCGGACGGTAGCTACACCTTC | CASSHSPDGSYTF | NA | NA | TRBJ1-2 | TRBV5-1
TGTGCCAGCACCGGCAGCACAACTAATGAAAAACTGTTTTTT | CASTGSTTNEKLFF | NA | once | TRBJ1-4 | TRBV25-1
TGTGCCAGCAGGGCGGGGACTCCCTACGAGCAGTACTTC | CASRAGTPYEQYF | NA | NA | TRBJ2-7 | TRBV2
TGTGCCAGCTCACCGGGACAGAGCCTAACTAACTATGGCTACACCTTC | CASSPGQSLTNYGYTF | TRBD1 | NA | TRBJ1-2 | TRBV18
TGTGCCAGCAGTCCCCGCCTGGGACAGGGAGAAGAAAAACTGTTTTTT | CASSPRLGQGEEKLFF | TRBD1 | NA | TRBJ1-4 | TRBV11-2
TGTGCCAGCAGTCCCCGAGATCCACGCCCTCCCGCCTTT | CASSPRDPRPPAF | NA | NA | TRBJ2-3 | TRBV6-5
TGTGCCAGCAGCCTTGCAGGGATTTCTGAAGCTTTCTTT | CASSLAGISEAFF | NA | NA | TRBJ1-1 | TRBV14
TGTGCCAGCAGCTTAGACGGGGTGGCCGCCACCGGGGAGCTGTTTTTT | CASSLDGVAATGELFF | NA | NA | TRBJ2-2 | TRBV7-2
TGTGCCAGCAGTTCGGACGGGCCCTATGGCTACACCTTC | CASSSDGPYGYTF | NA | NA | TRBJ1-2 | TRBV6-5
TGCGCCAGCAGCTTGGAAGGCAGGGTCGGCACTGAAGCTTTCTTT | CASSLEGRVGTEAFF | NA | NA | TRBJ1-1 | TRBV5-1
TGCAGCGTTGAAGAGCAGGGCGAGCAGTACTTC | CSVEEQGEQYF | NA | NA | TRBJ2-7 | TRBV29-1
TGTGCCAGCAGCTTGGGATCGTGGCGGGAGACCCAGTACTTC | CASSLGSWRETQYF | NA | once | TRBJ2-5 | TRBV7-2
TGTGCCAGCAGTGTCACAACCCCCATGGGCGGAAACACCATATATTTT | CASSVTTPMGGNTIYF | NA | few | TRBJ1-3 | TRBV2
TGTGCCAGCTCACCAAACAAACAAGAGACCCAGTACTTC | CASSPNKQETQYF | NA | NA | TRBJ2-5 | TRBV18
TGTGCCAGCAGCTCCCCCGGACGCTACGAGCAGTACTTC | CASSSPGRYEQYF | NA | once | TRBJ2-7 | TRBV28
TGTGCCAGTACCGCAGGGTCCTATAATTCACCCCTCCACTTT | CASTAGSYNSPLHF | NA | NA | TRBJ1-6 | TRBV19
TGTGCCAGCAGCTTAGCGAACGGGGGCTGGAAAGCTTTCTTT | CASSLANGGWKAFF | NA | once | TRBJ1-1 | TRBV7-2
TGTGCCAGCACATCTCCAGGGTTGAGCAATCAGCCCCAGCATTTT | CASTSPGLSNQPQHF | NA | NA | TRBJ1-5 | TRBV28
TGTGCCAGCAGCGTAGGTAGGGGAGCCGGGACAGATACGCAGTATTTT | CASSVGRGAGTDTQYF | NA | NA | TRBJ2-3 | TRBV9